This T cell receptor beta chain was identified in a study of blood T cell repertoires in COVID-19. About the study: Acute and convalescent COVID-19 samples came from the United States, Italy and Spain. The analysed material was cDNA or gDNA that came from T cells, B-cell-depleted T cells, or PBMCs.

The CDR3 contains 23 residues. Here immunoSEQ multiplex PCR was the method, and the copy in TCRdb shows in-frame clones only, minus some. The sample consists of about 160,000 clones, under 90% of them appearing once. This study enrolled people aged about 18 to 100 from about two dozen US geographic areas. Participants reported their clinical history, and cohort assignment relied on those reports. V usage is TRBV21-1 and J usage is TRBJ1-3; no DNA check was done on the table's D call, TRBD1. TRBV21-1 is described as a pseudogene. The material sequenced was PBMCs or T cells enriched from blood (not recorded which). The sequence derives from a woman aged 55-69 years who had recovered from COVID-19. CDR3 protein: CASSKNLHRPGQGTQSSGNTIYF. The CDR3 DNA reads TGTGCCAGCAGCAAAAACTTACACCGCCCGGGACAGGGGACCCAGAGCTCTGGAAACACCATATATTTT.